Listed below are T cell receptor beta chains from one sample, sequenced in a study of monozygotic twins with inflammatory bowel disease. TCRdb reprocessed the 5' RACE reads and keeps a single row for each CDR3 protein, giving no DNA. The specimen's table records under 200,000 distinct CDR3 sequences. Sequenced: blood. Receptor source: a human donor with ulcerative colitis or Crohn's disease, or a healthy co-twin of an affected twin (not recorded which). Each CDR3 is given with its conserved first and last residue.

V: TRBV11-2
J: TRBJ2-1
CDR3: CASSLAAGGYYNEQFF

V: TRBV18
J: TRBJ2-7
CDR3: CASSPNDPRTSSYEQYF

V: TRBV3-1
J: TRBJ2-1
CDR3: CASSQGSQSAGATFYNEQFF

V: TRBV15
J: TRBJ2-7
CDR3: CATSRVGTYEQYF

V: TRBV10-3
J: TRBJ2-2
CDR3: CAINGDQSTGELFF

V: TRBV5-1
J: TRBJ1-1
CDR3: CASSLARGGGGAEAFF

V: TRBV5-1
J: TRBJ1-6
CDR3: CASSLDSGGVHNSPLHF

V: TRBV2
J: TRBJ1-3
CDR3: CASSAEVGAGNTIYF

V: TRBV20-1
J: TRBJ2-1
CDR3: CSARDWASGGANNEQFF

V: TRBV19
J: TRBJ2-1
CDR3: CASSIVDSYNEQFF

V: TRBV28
J: TRBJ2-6
CDR3: CASSPSGANVLTF

V: TRBV11-2
J: TRBJ2-7
CDR3: CASSFAGQGTYEQYF

V: TRBV11-2
J: TRBJ2-7
CDR3: CASSVEPGTYEQYF

V: TRBV28
J: TRBJ1-2
CDR3: CASSFPGQSFGYTF

V: TRBV7-9
J: TRBJ2-5
CDR3: CASSLVTSGGEETQYF

V: TRBV7-2
J: TRBJ2-7
CDR3: CASSLADRGDEQYF

V: TRBV7-2
J: TRBJ2-3
CDR3: CASSPTGAGGTDTQYF

V: TRBV7-9
J: TRBJ2-2
CDR3: CASSLAEGPANTGELFF

V: TRBV7-2
J: TRBJ2-7
CDR3: CASSLGGQSHEQYF

V: TRBV15
J: TRBJ1-2
CDR3: CATSKDSSGVYGFTF

V: TRBV24-1
J: TRBJ2-1
CDR3: CATSDSLPGGGGNEQFF

V: TRBV11-2
J: TRBJ1-6
CDR3: CASSLRDSSRSSPLHF

V: TRBV7-9
J: TRBJ1-1
CDR3: CASSPPTAGLNTEAFF

V: TRBV2
J: TRBJ2-1
CDR3: CASMAGGSYNEQFF

V: TRBV28
J: TRBJ2-7
CDR3: CASSNPPGFANEQYF

V: TRBV5-1
J: TRBJ2-1
CDR3: CASSLGGYNEQFF

V: TRBV5-4
J: TRBJ1-2
CDR3: CASSLGQGPPNYGYTF

V: TRBV4-2
J: TRBJ2-3
CDR3: CASSPGAGTSTDTQYF

V: TRBV5-1
J: TRBJ2-7
CDR3: CASSLTESYEQYF

V: TRBV4-1
J: TRBJ1-5
CDR3: CASSQGGSNPRWGIHQPQHF

V: TRBV2
J: TRBJ2-3
CDR3: CASRKEGGREGHTDTQYF

V: TRBV19
J: TRBJ1-5
CDR3: CASSIDGTEDQPQHF

V: TRBV20-1
J: TRBJ2-7
CDR3: CSAGETTSGTYEQYF

V: TRBV4-3
J: TRBJ2-7
CDR3: CASSPSYYSSYEQYF

V: TRBV12-3/TRBV12-4
J: TRBJ1-3
CDR3: CASSRTGSSGNTIYF

V: TRBV20-1
J: TRBJ2-1
CDR3: CSADRLADMNEQFF

V: TRBV5-4
J: TRBJ2-4
CDR3: CASSLTAGAGQNIQYF

V: TRBV3-1
J: TRBJ2-3
CDR3: CASSQVRTDTQYF